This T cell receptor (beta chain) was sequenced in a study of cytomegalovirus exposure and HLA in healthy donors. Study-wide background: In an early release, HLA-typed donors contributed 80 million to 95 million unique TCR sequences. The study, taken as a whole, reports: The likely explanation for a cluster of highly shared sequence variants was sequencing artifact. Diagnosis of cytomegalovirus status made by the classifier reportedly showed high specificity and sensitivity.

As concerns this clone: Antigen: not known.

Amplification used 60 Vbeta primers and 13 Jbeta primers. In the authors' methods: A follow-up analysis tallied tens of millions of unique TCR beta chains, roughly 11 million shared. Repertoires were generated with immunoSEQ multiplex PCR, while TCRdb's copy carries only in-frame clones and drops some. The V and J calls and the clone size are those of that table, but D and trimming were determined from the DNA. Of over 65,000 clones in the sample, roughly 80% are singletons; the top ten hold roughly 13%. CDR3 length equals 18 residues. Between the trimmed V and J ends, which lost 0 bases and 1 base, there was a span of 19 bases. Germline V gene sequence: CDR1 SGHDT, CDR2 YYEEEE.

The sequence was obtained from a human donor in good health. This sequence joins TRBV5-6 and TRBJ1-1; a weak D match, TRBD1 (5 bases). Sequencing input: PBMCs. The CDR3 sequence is CASSLARTGRERNTEAFF. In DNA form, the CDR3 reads TGTGCCAGCAGCTTGGCTAGGACGGGGCGGGAGAGGAACACTGAAGCTTTCTTT.